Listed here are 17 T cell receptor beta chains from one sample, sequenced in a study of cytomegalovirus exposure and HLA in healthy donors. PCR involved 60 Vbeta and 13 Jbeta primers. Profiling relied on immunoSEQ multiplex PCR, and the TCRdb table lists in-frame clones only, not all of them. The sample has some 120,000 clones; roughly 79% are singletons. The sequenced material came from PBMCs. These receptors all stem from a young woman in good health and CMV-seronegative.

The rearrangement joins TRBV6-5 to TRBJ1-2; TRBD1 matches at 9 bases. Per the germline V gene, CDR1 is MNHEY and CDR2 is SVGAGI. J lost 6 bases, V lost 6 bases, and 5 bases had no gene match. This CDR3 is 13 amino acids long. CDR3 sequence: CASSRQGVNGYTF. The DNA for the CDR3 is TGTGCCAGCAGCCGACAGGGGGTCAATGGCTACACCTTC.

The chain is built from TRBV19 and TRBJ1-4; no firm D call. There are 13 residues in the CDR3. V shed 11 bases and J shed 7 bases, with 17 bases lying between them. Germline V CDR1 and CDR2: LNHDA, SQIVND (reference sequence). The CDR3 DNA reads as TGTGCCGGGAGTTCCAATCCCGGTGAAAAACTGTTTTTT. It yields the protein CAGSSNPGEKLFF. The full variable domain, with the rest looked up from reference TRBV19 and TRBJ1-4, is DGGITQSPKYLFRKEGQNVTLSCEQNLNHDAMYWYRQDPGQGLRLIYYSQIVNDFQKGDIAEGYSVSREKKESFPLTVTSAQKNPTAFYLCAGSSNPGEKLFFGSGTQLSVL.

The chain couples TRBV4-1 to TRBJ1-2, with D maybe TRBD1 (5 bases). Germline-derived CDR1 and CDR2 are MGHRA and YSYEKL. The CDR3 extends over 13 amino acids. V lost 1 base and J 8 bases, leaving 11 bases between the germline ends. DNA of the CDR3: TGCGCCAGCAGCCAAGGGGGGGTGCAAGGCTACACCTTC. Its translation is CASSQGGVQGYTF.

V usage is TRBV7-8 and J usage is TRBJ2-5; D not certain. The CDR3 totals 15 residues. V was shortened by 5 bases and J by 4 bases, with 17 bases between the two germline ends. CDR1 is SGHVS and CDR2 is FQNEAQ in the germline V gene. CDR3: CASSLGAERTETQYF. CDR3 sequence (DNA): TGTGCCAGCAGCCTCGGTGCGGAACGAACAGAGACCCAGTACTTC.

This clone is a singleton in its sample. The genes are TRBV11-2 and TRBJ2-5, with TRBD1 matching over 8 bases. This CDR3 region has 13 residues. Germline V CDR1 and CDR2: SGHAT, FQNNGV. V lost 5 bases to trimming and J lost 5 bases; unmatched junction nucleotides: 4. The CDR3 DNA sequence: TGTGCCAGCAGCCACACAGGGGGGGAGACCCAGTACTTC. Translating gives CASSHTGGETQYF.

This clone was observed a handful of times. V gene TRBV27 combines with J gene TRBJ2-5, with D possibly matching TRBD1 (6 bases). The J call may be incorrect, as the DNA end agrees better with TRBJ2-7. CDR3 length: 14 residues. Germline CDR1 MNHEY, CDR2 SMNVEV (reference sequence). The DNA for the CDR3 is TGTGCCAGCAGTTTTGCCAGGGGAACCTACGAGCAGTACTTC. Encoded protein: CASSFARGTYEQYF.

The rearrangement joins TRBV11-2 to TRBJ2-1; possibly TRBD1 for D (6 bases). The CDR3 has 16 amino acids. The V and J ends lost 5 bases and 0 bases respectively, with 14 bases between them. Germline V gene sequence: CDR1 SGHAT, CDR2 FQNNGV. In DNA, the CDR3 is TGTGCCAGCAGCCTACTCCCCAGGGGCTCCTACAATGAGCAGTTCTTC. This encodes CASSLLPRGSYNEQFF.

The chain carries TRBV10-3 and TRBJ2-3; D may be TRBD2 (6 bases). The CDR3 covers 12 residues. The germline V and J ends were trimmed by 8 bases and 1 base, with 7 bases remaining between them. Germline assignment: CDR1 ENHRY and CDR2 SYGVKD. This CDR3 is CAIGGGTDTQYF. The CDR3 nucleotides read TGTGCCATCGGCGGGGGCACAGATACGCAGTATTTT.

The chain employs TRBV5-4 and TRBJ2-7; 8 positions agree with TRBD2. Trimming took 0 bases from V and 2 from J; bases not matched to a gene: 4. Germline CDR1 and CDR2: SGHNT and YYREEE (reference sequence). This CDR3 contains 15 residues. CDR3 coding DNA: TGTGCCAGCAGCTTGGAGGCTAGCGGGCCCTACGAGCAGTACTTC. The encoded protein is CASSLEASGPYEQYF.

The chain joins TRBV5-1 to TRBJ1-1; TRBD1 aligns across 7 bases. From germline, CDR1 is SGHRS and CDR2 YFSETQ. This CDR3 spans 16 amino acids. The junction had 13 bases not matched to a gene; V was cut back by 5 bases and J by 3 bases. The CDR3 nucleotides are TGCGCCAGCAGTCCTGGACAGGCCGGAAGGCACACTGAAGCTTTCTTT. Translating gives CASSPGQAGRHTEAFF. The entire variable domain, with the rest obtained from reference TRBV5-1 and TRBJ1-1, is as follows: KAGVTQTPRYLIKTRGQQVTLSCSPISGHRSVSWYQQTPGQGLQFLFEYFSETQRNKGNFPGRFSGRQFSNSRSEMNVSTLELGDSALYLCASSPGQAGRHTEAFFGQGTRLTVV.

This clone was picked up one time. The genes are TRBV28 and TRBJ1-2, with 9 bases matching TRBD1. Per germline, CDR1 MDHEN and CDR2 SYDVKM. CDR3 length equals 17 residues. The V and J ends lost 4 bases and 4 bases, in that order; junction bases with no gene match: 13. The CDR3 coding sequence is TGTGCCAGCAGTTCCCCTACAAGGACAGGGGAAATCTATGGCTACACCTTC. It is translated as CASSSPTRTGEIYGYTF.

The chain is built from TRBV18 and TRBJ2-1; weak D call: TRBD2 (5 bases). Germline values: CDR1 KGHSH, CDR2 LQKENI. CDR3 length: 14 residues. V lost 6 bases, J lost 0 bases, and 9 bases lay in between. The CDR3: CASSSGYSYNEQFF. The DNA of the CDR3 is TGTGCCAGCTCCAGCGGATACTCCTACAATGAGCAGTTCTTC.

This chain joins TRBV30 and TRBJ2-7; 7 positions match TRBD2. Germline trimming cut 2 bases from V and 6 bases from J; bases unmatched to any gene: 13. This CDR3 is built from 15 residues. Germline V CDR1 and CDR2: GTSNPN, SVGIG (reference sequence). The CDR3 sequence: CAWSPWPKGEGEQYF. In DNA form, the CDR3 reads TGTGCCTGGAGTCCCTGGCCTAAAGGGGAGGGCGAGCAGTACTTC.

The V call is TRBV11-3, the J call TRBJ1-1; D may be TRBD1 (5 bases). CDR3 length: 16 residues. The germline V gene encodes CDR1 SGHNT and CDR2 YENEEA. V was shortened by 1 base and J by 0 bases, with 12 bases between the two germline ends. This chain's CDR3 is CASSLAPLTVNTEAFF. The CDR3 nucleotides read TGTGCCAGCAGCTTAGCCCCCCTGACAGTGAACACTGAAGCTTTCTTT.

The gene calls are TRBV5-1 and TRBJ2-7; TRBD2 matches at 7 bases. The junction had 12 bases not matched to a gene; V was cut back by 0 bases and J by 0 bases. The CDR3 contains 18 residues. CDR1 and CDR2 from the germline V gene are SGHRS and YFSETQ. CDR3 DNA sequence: TGCGCCAGCAGCTTGGGACGACTAGCCGGAGGAGCCTCCTACGAGCAGTACTTC. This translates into CASSLGRLAGGASYEQYF.

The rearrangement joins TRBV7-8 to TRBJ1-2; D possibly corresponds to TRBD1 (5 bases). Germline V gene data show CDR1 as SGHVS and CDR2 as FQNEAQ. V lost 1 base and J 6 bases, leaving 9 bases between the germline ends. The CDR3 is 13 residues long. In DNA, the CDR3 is TGTGCCAGCAGCTTAGAGGGGAATCATGGCTACACCTTC. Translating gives CASSLEGNHGYTF.

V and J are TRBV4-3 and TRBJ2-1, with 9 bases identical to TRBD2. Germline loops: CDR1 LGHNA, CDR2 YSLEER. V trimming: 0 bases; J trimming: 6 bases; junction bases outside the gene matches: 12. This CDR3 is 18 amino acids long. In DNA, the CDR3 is TGCGCCAGCAGCCAAGAACCTACGGAGCGGGAGGCCGCCAATGAGCAGTTCTTC. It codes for CASSQEPTEREAANEQFF.